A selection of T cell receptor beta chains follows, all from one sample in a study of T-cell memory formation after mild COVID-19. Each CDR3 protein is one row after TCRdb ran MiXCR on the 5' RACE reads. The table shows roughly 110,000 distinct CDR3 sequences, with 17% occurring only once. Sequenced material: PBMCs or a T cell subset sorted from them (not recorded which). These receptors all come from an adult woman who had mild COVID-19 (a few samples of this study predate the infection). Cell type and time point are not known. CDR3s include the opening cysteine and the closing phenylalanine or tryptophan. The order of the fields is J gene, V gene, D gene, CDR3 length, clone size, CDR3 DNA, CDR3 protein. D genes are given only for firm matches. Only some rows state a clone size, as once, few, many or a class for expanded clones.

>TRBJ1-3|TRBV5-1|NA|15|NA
TGCGCCAGCAGTACAGGGTTCTCATCTGGAAACACCATATATTTT
CASSTGFSSGNTIYF
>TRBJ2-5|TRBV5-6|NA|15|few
TGTGCCAGCAGCGATTGGACATCCTCCCTGGAGACCCAGTACTTC
CASSDWTSSLETQYF
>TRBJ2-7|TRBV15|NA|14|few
TGTGCCACCAGCAGAGAATTAAGGGGCTACGAGCAGTACTTC
CATSRELRGYEQYF
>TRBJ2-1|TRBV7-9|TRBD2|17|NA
TGTGCCAGCAGCTCTCAAAGCGGGATAGTCTCCTACAATGAGCAGTTCTTC
CASSSQSGIVSYNEQFF
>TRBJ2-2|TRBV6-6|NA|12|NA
TGTGCCAGCGGACCACGCACCGGGGAGCTGTTTTTT
CASGPRTGELFF
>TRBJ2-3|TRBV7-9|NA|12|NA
TGTGCCAGTAGCGAGAGCACAGATACGCAGTATTTT
CASSESTDTQYF
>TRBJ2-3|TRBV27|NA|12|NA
TGTGCCAGCAGTCCTCGATCAGATACGCAGTATTTT
CASSPRSDTQYF
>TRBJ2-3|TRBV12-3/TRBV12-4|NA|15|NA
TGTGCCAGCAGTTTCAATTCGGTAGTATCAGATACGCAGTATTTT
CASSFNSVVSDTQYF
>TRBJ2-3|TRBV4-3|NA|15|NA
TGCGCCAGCAGCCAAGATGCGGGATACACAGATACGCAGTATTTT
CASSQDAGYTDTQYF
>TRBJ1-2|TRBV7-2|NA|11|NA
TGTGCCAGTCGGGAGGACTATGGCTACACCTTC
CASREDYGYTF
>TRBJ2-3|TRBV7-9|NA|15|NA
TGTGCCAGCAGCTGGGGGGAGTATAGCACAGATACGCAGTATTTT
CASSWGEYSTDTQYF
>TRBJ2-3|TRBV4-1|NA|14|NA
TGCGCCAGCAGCCAGGGGGTCGGCGTAGATACGCAGTATTTT
CASSQGVGVDTQYF
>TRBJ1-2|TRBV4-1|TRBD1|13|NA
TGCGCCAGCAGCCGCGACAGGGGTGACGGCTACACCTTC
CASSRDRGDGYTF
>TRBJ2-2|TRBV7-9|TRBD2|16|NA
TGTGCCAGCAGCTTAACTAGCGGGGAGTCTCCCGGGGAGCTGTTTTTT
CASSLTSGESPGELFF
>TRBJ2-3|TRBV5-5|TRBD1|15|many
TGTGCCAGCAGCTTGGGACAGGGAAACGCAGATACGCAGTATTTT
CASSLGQGNADTQYF
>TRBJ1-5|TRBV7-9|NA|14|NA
TGTGCCAGCAGCTACGGTTATAGCAATCAGCCCCAGCATTTT
CASSYGYSNQPQHF
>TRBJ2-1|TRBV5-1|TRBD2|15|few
TGCGCCAGCAGCTTCGGGACTAGCGGACACAATGAGCAGTTCTTC
CASSFGTSGHNEQFF
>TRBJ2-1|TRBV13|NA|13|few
TGTGCCAGCAGCTTAGGAATGAAGAGTGAGCAGTTCTTC
CASSLGMKSEQFF
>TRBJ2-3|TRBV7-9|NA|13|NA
TGTGCCAGCAGCTTACCGACCACAGATACGCAGTATTTT
CASSLPTTDTQYF
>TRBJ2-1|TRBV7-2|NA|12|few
TGTGCCAGCAGCTCCCAGGGCAATGAGCAGTTCTTC
CASSSQGNEQFF
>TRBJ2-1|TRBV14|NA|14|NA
TGTGCCAGCAGCCAAGCTAGGGGCCACAATGAGCAGTTCTTC
CASSQARGHNEQFF
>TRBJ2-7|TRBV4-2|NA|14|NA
TGTGCCAGCAGCCAAGATCTGAGGGGGTACGAGCAGTACTTC
CASSQDLRGYEQYF
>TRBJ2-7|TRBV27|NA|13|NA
TGTGCCAGCAGTTCCCCTCCTTCCTACGAGCAGTACTTC
CASSSPPSYEQYF
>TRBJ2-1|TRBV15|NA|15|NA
TGTGCCACCAGCAGAAACAGGGGGGGCTCGAATGAGCAGTTCTTC
CATSRNRGGSNEQFF
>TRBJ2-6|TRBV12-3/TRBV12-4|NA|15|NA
TGTGCCAGCAGTCCCGTTAACTCTGGGGCCAACGTCCTGACTTTC
CASSPVNSGANVLTF
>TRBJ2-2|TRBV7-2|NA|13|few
TGTGCCAGCAGCCCAGGGGGGGTCGGGGAGCTGTTTTTT
CASSPGGVGELFF
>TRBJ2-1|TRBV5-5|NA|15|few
TGTGCCAGCAGCTTGATGCTAGCGGGACAGGATGAGCAGTTCTTC
CASSLMLAGQDEQFF
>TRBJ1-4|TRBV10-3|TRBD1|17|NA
TGTGCCATCAGTGACCCTCGGACAGGAGAGAATAATGAAAAACTGTTTTTT
CAISDPRTGENNEKLFF
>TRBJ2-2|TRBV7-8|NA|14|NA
TGTGCCAGCAGCTACCCCGCGAACACCGGGGAGCTGTTTTTT
CASSYPANTGELFF
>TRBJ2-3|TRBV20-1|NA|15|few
TGCAGTGCTAGTCACACAGGCGGGAGCACAGATACGCAGTATTTT
CSASHTGGSTDTQYF
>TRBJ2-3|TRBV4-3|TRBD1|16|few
TGCGCCAGCAGCCCCGAGGACAGGAGGCTCACAGATACGCAGTATTTT
CASSPEDRRLTDTQYF
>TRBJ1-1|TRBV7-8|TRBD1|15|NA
TGTGCCGGCAGCTTAGGAGATCAGGGGGGCACTGAAGCTTTCTTT
CAGSLGDQGGTEAFF
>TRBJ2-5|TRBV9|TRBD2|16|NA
TGTGCCAGCAGCGTAGGTGGGACTAGCGGGAAAGAGACCCAGTACTTC
CASSVGGTSGKETQYF
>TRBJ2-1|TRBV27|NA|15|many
TGTGCCAGCAGTCCCGGCGGTAGGCCCTACAATGAGCAGTTCTTC
CASSPGGRPYNEQFF
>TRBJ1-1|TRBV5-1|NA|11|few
TGCGCCAGCAAGGCGGGGACTGAAGCTTTCTTT
CASKAGTEAFF
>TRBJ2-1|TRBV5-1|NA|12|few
TGCGCCAGCAGGGAGGGGGCGGATGAGCAGTTCTTC
CASREGADEQFF
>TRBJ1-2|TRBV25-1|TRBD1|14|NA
TGTGCCAGCAGTGAGGACAGGGGAGTCTATGGCTACACCTTC
CASSEDRGVYGYTF
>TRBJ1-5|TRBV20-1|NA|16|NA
TGCAGTGCTCAGCACGGGACAAGGCTCGGCAATCAGCCCCAGCATTTT
CSAQHGTRLGNQPQHF
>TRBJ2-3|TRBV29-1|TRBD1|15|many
TGCAGCGTTGAAGGGGGACAGCCAACGACAGATACGCAGTATTTT
CSVEGGQPTTDTQYF
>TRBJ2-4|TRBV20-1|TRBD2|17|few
TGCAGTGCTAGATCCTTAGCGGGCCCCGACCGGAATGACATTCAGTACTTC
CSARSLAGPDRNDIQYF
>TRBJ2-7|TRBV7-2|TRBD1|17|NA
TGTGCCAGCAGCTTAGGGGGGTCGGACAGGGACTCCTACGAGCAGTACTTC
CASSLGGSDRDSYEQYF
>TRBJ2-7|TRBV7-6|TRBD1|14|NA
TGTGCCAGCAGCGATCCGGGGACAGGGGACGAGCAGTACTTC
CASSDPGTGDEQYF
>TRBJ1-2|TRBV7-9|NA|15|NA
TGTGCCAGCACCCTTCGACCATTAGGGAGCTATGGCTACACCTTC
CASTLRPLGSYGYTF